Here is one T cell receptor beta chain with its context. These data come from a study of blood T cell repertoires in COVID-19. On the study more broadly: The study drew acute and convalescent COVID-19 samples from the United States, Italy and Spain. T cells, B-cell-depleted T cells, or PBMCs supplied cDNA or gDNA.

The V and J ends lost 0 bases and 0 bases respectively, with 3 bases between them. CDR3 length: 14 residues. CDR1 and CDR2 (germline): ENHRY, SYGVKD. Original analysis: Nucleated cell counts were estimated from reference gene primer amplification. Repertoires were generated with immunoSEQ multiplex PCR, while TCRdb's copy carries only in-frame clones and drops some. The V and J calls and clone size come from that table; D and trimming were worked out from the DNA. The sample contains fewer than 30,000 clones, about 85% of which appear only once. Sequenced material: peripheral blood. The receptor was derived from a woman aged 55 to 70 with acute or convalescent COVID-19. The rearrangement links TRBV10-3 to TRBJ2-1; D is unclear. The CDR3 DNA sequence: TGTGCCATCAGTGAGTCTAGCTCCTACAATGAGCAGTTCTTC. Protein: CAISESSSYNEQFF.